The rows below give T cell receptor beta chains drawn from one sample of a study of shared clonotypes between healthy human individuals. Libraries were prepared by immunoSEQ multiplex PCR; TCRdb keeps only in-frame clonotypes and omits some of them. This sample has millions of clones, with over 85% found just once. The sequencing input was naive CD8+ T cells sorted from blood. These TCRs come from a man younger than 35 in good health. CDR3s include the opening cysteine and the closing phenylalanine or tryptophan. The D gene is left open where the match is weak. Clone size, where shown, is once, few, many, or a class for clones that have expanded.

CDR3 DNA: TGTGCCAGCAGTGAAGGCCTTGTAACCCTAGCGGGAGGCATTCAGTACTTC
CDR3 protein: CASSEGLVTLAGGIQYF
D gene: TRBD2
V gene: TRBV2
clone size: .
J gene: TRBJ2-4

CDR3 DNA: TGTGCCAGCAGCTTAGACAGGGGAAACGAGCAGTACTTC
CDR3 protein: CASSLDRGNEQYF
D gene: TRBD1
V gene: TRBV7-2
clone size: .
J gene: TRBJ2-7

CDR3 DNA: TGTGCCAGCAGTTCCCCGCCCGCTCCAGACGGGGATACGCAGTATTTT
CDR3 protein: CASSSPPAPDGDTQYF
D gene: .
V gene: TRBV27
clone size: .
J gene: TRBJ2-3

CDR3 DNA: TGTGCCAGAGGCCCCGGCGGATCTAGCACAGATACGCAGTATTTT
CDR3 protein: CARGPGGSSTDTQYF
D gene: .
V gene: TRBV19
clone size: .
J gene: TRBJ2-3

CDR3 DNA: TGTGCCAGCAGTGAGGGGGGGGAGGGAACTGAAGCTTTCTTT
CDR3 protein: CASSEGGEGTEAFF
D gene: .
V gene: TRBV6-5
clone size: .
J gene: TRBJ1-1

CDR3 DNA: TGTGCCAGCAGCTTCAAGAATGAGCAGTTCTTC
CDR3 protein: CASSFKNEQFF
D gene: .
V gene: TRBV5-6
clone size: .
J gene: TRBJ2-1

CDR3 DNA: TGTGCCACCCTTCAACAGGGAAATAGCAATCAGCCCCAGCATTTT
CDR3 protein: CATLQQGNSNQPQHF
D gene: .
V gene: TRBV10-3
clone size: .
J gene: TRBJ1-5

CDR3 DNA: TGTGCCAGCAGCCAGCGGACAACCTACAATGAGCAGTTCTTC
CDR3 protein: CASSQRTTYNEQFF
D gene: .
V gene: TRBV5-4
clone size: .
J gene: TRBJ2-1

CDR3 DNA: TGTGCCAGCAGCCAATATGGGACGGGGTCCACTGAAGCTTTCTTT
CDR3 protein: CASSQYGTGSTEAFF
D gene: .
V gene: TRBV14
clone size: .
J gene: TRBJ1-1

CDR3 DNA: TGTGCCAGCAGTTACGAGTTGCGGGATCAGCCCCAGCATTTT
CDR3 protein: CASSYELRDQPQHF
D gene: .
V gene: TRBV6-6
clone size: .
J gene: TRBJ1-5

CDR3 DNA: TGTGCCAGCAGTGAACCCGGGTACAATCAGCCCCAGCATTTT
CDR3 protein: CASSEPGYNQPQHF
D gene: .
V gene: TRBV2
clone size: .
J gene: TRBJ1-5

CDR3 DNA: TGTGCCAGTAGTATAGACCCCGGGACAGGGGATCAGCCCCAGCATTTT
CDR3 protein: CASSIDPGTGDQPQHF
D gene: TRBD1
V gene: TRBV19
clone size: few
J gene: TRBJ1-5

CDR3 DNA: TGCGCCAGCAGCCAGAGGACTAGCGGGGCAGATACGCAGTATTTT
CDR3 protein: CASSQRTSGADTQYF
D gene: TRBD2
V gene: TRBV4-1
clone size: .
J gene: TRBJ2-3

CDR3 DNA: TGTGCCAGCAGTTCCAGGACTAGCGGGGGCCCTACCCACCCAGATACGCAGTATTTT
CDR3 protein: CASSSRTSGGPTHPDTQYF
D gene: TRBD2
V gene: TRBV27
clone size: .
J gene: TRBJ2-3

CDR3 DNA: TGTGCCAGCAGTGACTTTGAAGCTTTCTTT
CDR3 protein: CASSDFEAFF
D gene: .
V gene: TRBV2
clone size: .
J gene: TRBJ1-1

CDR3 DNA: TGTGCCAGCAGCCGACAGGGGGAAAATCAGCCCCAGCATTTT
CDR3 protein: CASSRQGENQPQHF
D gene: TRBD1
V gene: TRBV13
clone size: .
J gene: TRBJ1-5

CDR3 DNA: TGTGCCACCAGCAGAGATCGAGGCGAGCCCCAGCATTTT
CDR3 protein: CATSRDRGEPQHF
D gene: .
V gene: TRBV15
clone size: .
J gene: TRBJ1-5

CDR3 DNA: TGTGCCTGGAGCTACCTCGACAATGAGCAGTTCTTC
CDR3 protein: CAWSYLDNEQFF
D gene: .
V gene: TRBV30
clone size: .
J gene: TRBJ2-1

CDR3 DNA: TGCGCCAGCAGCTTCTTGCAGGGCACCTACAATGAGCAGTTCTTC
CDR3 protein: CASSFLQGTYNEQFF
D gene: .
V gene: TRBV5-1
clone size: .
J gene: TRBJ2-1

CDR3 DNA: TGCGCCAGCAGCTTTTTTCCAGGGGACAATGAGCAGTTCTTC
CDR3 protein: CASSFFPGDNEQFF
D gene: .
V gene: TRBV5-1
clone size: .
J gene: TRBJ2-1

CDR3 DNA: TGTGCCAGCAGCTTAGGGGGACTAGCGACAGATACGCAGTATTTT
CDR3 protein: CASSLGGLATDTQYF
D gene: TRBD2
V gene: TRBV7-9
clone size: .
J gene: TRBJ2-3

CDR3 DNA: TGTGCCAGCAGCTTGCATGGGTCAGATACGCAGTATTTT
CDR3 protein: CASSLHGSDTQYF
D gene: .
V gene: TRBV5-4
clone size: .
J gene: TRBJ2-3

CDR3 DNA: TGTGCCAGCAGCGTAGATGCAGGGAGGGGAAACACCATATATTTT
CDR3 protein: CASSVDAGRGNTIYF
D gene: .
V gene: TRBV9
clone size: .
J gene: TRBJ1-3

CDR3 DNA: TGTGCCAGCGGAGAGGGGCCCGGATTGCCTTTCTTT
CDR3 protein: CASGEGPGLPFF
D gene: .
V gene: TRBV7-9
clone size: .
J gene: TRBJ1-1

CDR3 DNA: TGTGCCAGCAGCGCCGGAAAAGCCGGGGAGCTGTTTTTT
CDR3 protein: CASSAGKAGELFF
D gene: .
V gene: TRBV13
clone size: .
J gene: TRBJ2-2

CDR3 DNA: TGCGCCAGCAGTGAGAGCCTCTCGCCAGAGGGAGAGCAGTACTTC
CDR3 protein: CASSESLSPEGEQYF
D gene: .
V gene: TRBV10-2
clone size: .
J gene: TRBJ2-7

CDR3 DNA: TGCGCCAGCAGCTTGGTGTGGGGACCCTACGAGCAGTACTTC
CDR3 protein: CASSLVWGPYEQYF
D gene: .
V gene: TRBV5-1
clone size: .
J gene: TRBJ2-7

CDR3 DNA: TGTGCCAGTAGTATACTCGGGACTAGCGGCTTCTATGAGCAGTTCTTC
CDR3 protein: CASSILGTSGFYEQFF
D gene: TRBD2
V gene: TRBV19
clone size: .
J gene: TRBJ2-1

CDR3 DNA: TGCGCCAGCAGCCAAGCCAGCGGATGGGGCACAGATACGCAGTATTTT
CDR3 protein: CASSQASGWGTDTQYF
D gene: .
V gene: TRBV4-1
clone size: .
J gene: TRBJ2-3

CDR3 DNA: TGTGCCAGCAGTTACGGACTAGCGGGGGCGAGAGAGACCCAGTACTTC
CDR3 protein: CASSYGLAGARETQYF
D gene: TRBD2
V gene: TRBV6-5
clone size: .
J gene: TRBJ2-5

CDR3 DNA: TGCGCCAGCAGCCGACTAGCGGGAGATACTCCAGATACGCAGTATTTT
CDR3 protein: CASSRLAGDTPDTQYF
D gene: TRBD2
V gene: TRBV10-1
clone size: .
J gene: TRBJ2-3

CDR3 DNA: TGTGCCAGCAGCCTCGGGACTAGCGGCCAGTACTTC
CDR3 protein: CASSLGTSGQYF
D gene: TRBD2
V gene: TRBV13
clone size: .
J gene: TRBJ2-4

CDR3 DNA: TGTGCCAGCAGTTACCTCGGACAGGGGGGTGAAGCTTTCTTT
CDR3 protein: CASSYLGQGGEAFF
D gene: TRBD1
V gene: TRBV6-5
clone size: .
J gene: TRBJ1-1

CDR3 DNA: TGTGCCAGCAGTCAAGCTAGCGGCGGTTACAATGAGCAGTTCTTC
CDR3 protein: CASSQASGGYNEQFF
D gene: TRBD2
V gene: TRBV13
clone size: .
J gene: TRBJ2-1

CDR3 DNA: TGTGCCAGCAGCTTAGAATGGGGGGGAGAGACAGATACGCAGTATTTT
CDR3 protein: CASSLEWGGETDTQYF
D gene: TRBD2
V gene: TRBV7-8
clone size: .
J gene: TRBJ2-3

CDR3 DNA: TGTGCCAGCAGTGAAGTACTAGCGGGGGGCCCACCTTACGAGCAGTACTTC
CDR3 protein: CASSEVLAGGPPYEQYF
D gene: TRBD2
V gene: TRBV6-1
clone size: few
J gene: TRBJ2-7

CDR3 DNA: TGTGCGGGAGGGGACACCGGGGAGCTGTTTTTT
CDR3 protein: CAGGDTGELFF
D gene: TRBD2
V gene: TRBV6-6
clone size: .
J gene: TRBJ2-2

CDR3 DNA: TGTGCCAGCAGCTTAGCTGCGGGCCATCCCTACAATGAGCAGTTCTTC
CDR3 protein: CASSLAAGHPYNEQFF
D gene: .
V gene: TRBV7-9
clone size: once
J gene: TRBJ2-1

CDR3 DNA: TGTGCCAGCAGTGAAGAAGACTGGGAAGCTTTCTTT
CDR3 protein: CASSEEDWEAFF
D gene: .
V gene: TRBV2
clone size: .
J gene: TRBJ1-1

CDR3 DNA: TGTGCCAGCAGCCCGACCGGGACACCTTATCAGCCCCAGCATTTT
CDR3 protein: CASSPTGTPYQPQHF
D gene: .
V gene: TRBV28
clone size: .
J gene: TRBJ1-5

CDR3 DNA: TGTGCCATGTACAATGAGCAGTTCTTC
CDR3 protein: CAMYNEQFF
D gene: .
V gene: TRBV6-4
clone size: .
J gene: TRBJ2-1

CDR3 DNA: TGTGCCAGCAGCATAGGGGATGGGGAGACCCAGTACTTC
CDR3 protein: CASSIGDGETQYF
D gene: .
V gene: TRBV9
clone size: .
J gene: TRBJ2-5

CDR3 DNA: TGTGCCAGCCCCGGGCCCCCCGGCGGTGAGCAGTTCTTC
CDR3 protein: CASPGPPGGEQFF
D gene: .
V gene: TRBV18
clone size: .
J gene: TRBJ2-1

CDR3 DNA: TGTGCCAGCAGCCCGACAGGGGGCGATCAGCCCCAGCATTTT
CDR3 protein: CASSPTGGDQPQHF
D gene: TRBD1
V gene: TRBV6-5
clone size: once
J gene: TRBJ1-5

CDR3 DNA: TGCAGCGTTGAACTCCGGCTCGCCGAGTCCTACGAGCAGTACTTC
CDR3 protein: CSVELRLAESYEQYF
D gene: .
V gene: TRBV29-1
clone size: .
J gene: TRBJ2-7

CDR3 DNA: TGTGCCAGTAGTGACAGGGCCACTGACAATGAGCAGTTCTTC
CDR3 protein: CASSDRATDNEQFF
D gene: TRBD1
V gene: TRBV19
clone size: .
J gene: TRBJ2-1

CDR3 DNA: TGTGCCAGCAGCTTAGAACAGGGCCATCGGGAATATGGCTACACCTTC
CDR3 protein: CASSLEQGHREYGYTF
D gene: .
V gene: TRBV7-9
clone size: .
J gene: TRBJ1-2

CDR3 DNA: TGTGCCAGCAGTGATTCGAGGTTGGAGGATACGCAGTATTTT
CDR3 protein: CASSDSRLEDTQYF
D gene: .
V gene: TRBV2
clone size: .
J gene: TRBJ2-3

CDR3 DNA: TGTGCCAGCAGTTACTCTAGCGAGTCCTACAATGAGCAGTTCTTC
CDR3 protein: CASSYSSESYNEQFF
D gene: .
V gene: TRBV6-5
clone size: .
J gene: TRBJ2-1

CDR3 DNA: TGTGCCAGCAGCTTAACCGGACCTTATCAGCCCCAGCATTTT
CDR3 protein: CASSLTGPYQPQHF
D gene: .
V gene: TRBV28
clone size: .
J gene: TRBJ1-5

CDR3 DNA: TGTGCCAGCAGCACCGGGCTTAGCTCCTACAATGAGCAGTTCTTC
CDR3 protein: CASSTGLSSYNEQFF
D gene: .
V gene: TRBV5-6
clone size: .
J gene: TRBJ2-1

CDR3 DNA: TGTGCCAGCAGTGCATTCGGGACAGGCTCACAGGATCGGGACACCATATATTTT
CDR3 protein: CASSAFGTGSQDRDTIYF
D gene: TRBD1
V gene: TRBV2
clone size: .
J gene: TRBJ1-3

CDR3 DNA: TGTGCCAGCAGTTACTCCGATGGGACACTCAGCTACGAGCAGTACTTC
CDR3 protein: CASSYSDGTLSYEQYF
D gene: .
V gene: TRBV6-5
clone size: .
J gene: TRBJ2-7